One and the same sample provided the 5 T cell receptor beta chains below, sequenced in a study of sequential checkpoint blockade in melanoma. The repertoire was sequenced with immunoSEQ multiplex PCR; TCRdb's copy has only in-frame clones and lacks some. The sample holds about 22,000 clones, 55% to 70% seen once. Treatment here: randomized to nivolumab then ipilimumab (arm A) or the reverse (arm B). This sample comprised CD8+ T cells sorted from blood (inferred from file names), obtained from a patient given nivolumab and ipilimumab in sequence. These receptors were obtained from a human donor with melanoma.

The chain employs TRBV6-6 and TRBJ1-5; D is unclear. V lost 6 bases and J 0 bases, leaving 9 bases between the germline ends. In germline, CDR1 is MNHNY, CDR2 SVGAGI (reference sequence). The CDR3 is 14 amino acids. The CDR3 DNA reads TGTGCCAGCAGCTCGGGATTTAGCAATCAGCCCCAGCATTTT. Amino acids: CASSSGFSNQPQHF.

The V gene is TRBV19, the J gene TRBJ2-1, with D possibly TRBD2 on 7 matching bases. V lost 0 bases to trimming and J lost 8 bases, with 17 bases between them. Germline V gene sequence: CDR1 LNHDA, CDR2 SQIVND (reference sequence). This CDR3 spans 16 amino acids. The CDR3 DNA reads TGTGCCAGTAGTATAGAGTGGCGGGGGCGCGGGGATGAGCAGTTCTTC. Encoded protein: CASSIEWRGRGDEQFF.

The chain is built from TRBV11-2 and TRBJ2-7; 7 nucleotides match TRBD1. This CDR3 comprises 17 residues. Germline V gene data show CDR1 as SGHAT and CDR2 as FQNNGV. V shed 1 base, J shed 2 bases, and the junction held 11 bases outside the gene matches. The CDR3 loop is CASSLVRSTQGAYEQYV. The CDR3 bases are TGTGCCAGCAGCTTAGTGCGTTCGACTCAGGGGGCCTACGAGCAGTACGTC.

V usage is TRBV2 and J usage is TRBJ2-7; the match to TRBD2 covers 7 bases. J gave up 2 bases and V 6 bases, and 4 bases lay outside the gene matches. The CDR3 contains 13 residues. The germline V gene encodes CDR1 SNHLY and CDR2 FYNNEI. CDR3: CASRAGEPYEQYV. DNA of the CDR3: TGTGCCAGCAGGGCGGGGGAACCCTACGAGCAGTACGTC.

This CDR3 reads CASSLAGGDYTGELFF. The CDR3 DNA reads as TGTGCCAGCAGTTTGGCTGGGGGGGACTACACCGGGGAGCTGTTTTTT. The rearrangement uses TRBV9 and TRBJ2-2; 7 nucleotides match TRBD2. Germline V CDR1 and CDR2: SGDLS, YYNGEE. This CDR3 has 16 residues. The V segment lost 5 bases and the J segment 3 bases; nucleotides outside the gene matches: 10.